This T cell receptor beta chain was captured by sequencing in a study of CD8 T cells in ankylosing spondylitis (dated by TCRdb to 2016 to 2017). About the full investigation: To find TCR variants linked to disease, the study profiled T cell receptor beta repertoires in ankylosing spondylitis patients and healthy donors. In total, the full study cohort was made up of roughly 110 healthy donors and 25 ankylosing spondylitis patients. Samples of peripheral blood were taken, and for ankylosing spondylitis patients, synovial fluid was collected as well. Results and caveats for the whole study, not just this receptor: According to the report, matched synovial fluid samples from ankylosing spondylitis patients were significantly enriched for the disease-linked clones. Some TCR beta motif variants had previously been reported in synovial fluid and blood of reactive arthritis patients, which suggested common disease-initiation mechanisms. In peripheral blood, the disease-linked clones were found at relatively low frequencies and had a CD8+ phenotype. A TCR beta motif of about eight highly homologous amino acid variants appeared characteristic of blood from ankylosing spondylitis patients.

This clonotype was detected ten times or more. The target of this receptor is not known. No per-base quality is available; no much larger clone lies one base away. For sequencing, an Illumina HiSeq 2500 was employed. Quantitative 5'-RACE with molecular barcodes was the method used to prepare the TCR beta libraries. The authors' pipeline ran thus. To identify disease-linked TCR variants, a new computational method was used, one built on a probabilistic model of VDJ rearrangement. Using fastp at Q25 and MiXCR, TCRdb reprocessed the public reads and kept productive beta chains. Rows with a matching CDR3 protein are joined into one entry that keeps the most common DNA and genes. The V and J calls here are based on TCRdb, not the publication. This sample gives more than 500,000 distinct CDR3 sequences in total; under 5.5% of them show up just once. The biggest ten clones account for roughly 3.5% of the sample.

Including the terminal cysteine and phenylalanine, the CDR3 comprises 14 residues. The sequence is cut down to CDR3 DNA, 42 bases in frame from base 1. After removal of 6 bases from V and 2 bases from J, the junction retains 7 bases not matched to a gene. From a lookup of the germline V gene, CDR1 and CDR2 are MDHEN and SYDVKM. Here the chain combines TRBV28 and TRBJ2-7, with 7 bases in between that match TRBD1. This clonotype was obtained from a male donor with ankylosing spondylitis. Sample: blood, either unsorted or a sorted T cell fraction (not recorded which). The base sequence is TGTGCCAGCAGGCCCTACAGGGGCACCTACGAGCAGTACTTC. Its protein is CASRPYRGTYEQYF.